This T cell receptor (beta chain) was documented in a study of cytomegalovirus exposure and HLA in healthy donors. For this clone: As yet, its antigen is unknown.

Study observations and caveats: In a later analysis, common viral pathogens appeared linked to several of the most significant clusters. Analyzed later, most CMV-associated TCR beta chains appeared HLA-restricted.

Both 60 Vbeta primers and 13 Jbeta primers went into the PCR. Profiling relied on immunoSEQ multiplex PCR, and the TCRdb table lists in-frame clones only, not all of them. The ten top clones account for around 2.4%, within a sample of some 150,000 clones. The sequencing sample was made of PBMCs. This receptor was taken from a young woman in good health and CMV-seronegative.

DNA of the CDR3: TGTGCCAGCAGTCCCCGGGACATGTTGGATGGCTACACCTTC. This translates into CASSPRDMLDGYTF. This sequence joins TRBV5-4 and TRBJ1-2; D may be TRBD1 (6 bases). V was trimmed by 5 bases and J by 6 bases, leaving 17 bases between them. Germline loops: CDR1 SGHNT, CDR2 YYREEE (reference sequence). This CDR3 has 14 amino acids.